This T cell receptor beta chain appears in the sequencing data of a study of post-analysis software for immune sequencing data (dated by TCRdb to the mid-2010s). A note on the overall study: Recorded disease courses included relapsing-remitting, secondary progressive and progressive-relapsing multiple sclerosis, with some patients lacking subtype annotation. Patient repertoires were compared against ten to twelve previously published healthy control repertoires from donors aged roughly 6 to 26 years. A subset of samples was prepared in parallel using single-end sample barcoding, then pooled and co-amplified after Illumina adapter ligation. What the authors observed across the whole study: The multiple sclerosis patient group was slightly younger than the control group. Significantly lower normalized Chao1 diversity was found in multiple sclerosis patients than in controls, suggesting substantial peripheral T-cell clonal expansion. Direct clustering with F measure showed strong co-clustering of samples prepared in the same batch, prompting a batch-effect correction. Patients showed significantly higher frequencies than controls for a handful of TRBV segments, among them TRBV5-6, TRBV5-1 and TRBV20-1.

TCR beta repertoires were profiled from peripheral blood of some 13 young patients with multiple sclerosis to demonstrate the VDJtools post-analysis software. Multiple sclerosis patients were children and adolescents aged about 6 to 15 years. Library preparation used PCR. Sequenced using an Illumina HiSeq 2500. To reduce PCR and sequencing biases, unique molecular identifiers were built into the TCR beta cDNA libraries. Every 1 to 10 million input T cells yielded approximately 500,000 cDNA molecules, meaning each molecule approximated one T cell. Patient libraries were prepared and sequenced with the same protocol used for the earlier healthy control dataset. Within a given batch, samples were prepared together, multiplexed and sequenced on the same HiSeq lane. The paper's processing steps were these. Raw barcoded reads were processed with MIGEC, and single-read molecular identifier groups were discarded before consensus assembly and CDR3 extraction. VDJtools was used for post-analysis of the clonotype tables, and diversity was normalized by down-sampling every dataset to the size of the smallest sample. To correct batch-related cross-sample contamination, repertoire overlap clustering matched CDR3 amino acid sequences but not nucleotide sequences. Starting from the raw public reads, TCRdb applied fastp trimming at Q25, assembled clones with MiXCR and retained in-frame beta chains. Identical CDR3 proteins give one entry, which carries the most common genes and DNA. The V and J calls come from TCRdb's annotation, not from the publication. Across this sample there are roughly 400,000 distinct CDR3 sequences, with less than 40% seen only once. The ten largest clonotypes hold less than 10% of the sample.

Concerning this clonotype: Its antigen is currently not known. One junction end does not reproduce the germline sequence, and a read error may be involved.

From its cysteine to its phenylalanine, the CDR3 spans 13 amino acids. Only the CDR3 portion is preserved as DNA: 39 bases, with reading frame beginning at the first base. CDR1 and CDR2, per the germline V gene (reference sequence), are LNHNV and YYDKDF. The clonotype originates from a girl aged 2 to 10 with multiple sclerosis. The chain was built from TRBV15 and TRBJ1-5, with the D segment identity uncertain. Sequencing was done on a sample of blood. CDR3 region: CASSKLSNQPQHF. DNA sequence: TGTGCCTCCAGTAAATTAAGCAATCAGCCCCAGCATTTT. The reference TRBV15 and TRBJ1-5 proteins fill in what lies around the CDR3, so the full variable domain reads DAMVIQNPRYQVTQFGKPVTLSCSQTLNHNVMYWYQQKSSQAPKLLFHYYDKDFNNEADTPDNFQSRRPNTSFCFLDIRSPGLGDTAMYLCASSKLSNQPQHFGDGTRLSIL.